This TCR beta chain appears in the sequencing data of a study of Graves' ophthalmopathy and Graves' hyperthyroidism. This clonotype was recorded at least ten times. Antigen specificity is unknown. Trimming removed 8 bases at V and 4 bases at J, with 14 bases between. CDR1 and CDR2 (germline): SEHNR, FQNEAQ (reference sequence). The CDR3 contains 14 residues. RNA transcripts were the source from which TCR beta CDR3 regions were amplified. The workflow started with a first-round RT-PCR run with HTBI primers and then moved on to a second-round multiplex PCR. TCRdb independently ran MiXCR on the multiplex PCR reads; one entry per CDR3 protein. This table has hundreds of thousands of distinct CDR3 sequences, over 40% appearing once. Study results and limitations: Blood shared most expanded thyroid clonotypes above 0.001 frequency.

Patients with other autoimmune diseases, uncontrolled infections, pregnancy or lactation were excluded. The PBMCs had their origin in more than 9.5 ml of fresh peripheral blood. The chain links TRBV7-9 to TRBJ1-4; TRBD1 is a possible D gene (6 bases). Sequenced sample: peripheral blood. The clonotype was recovered from an adult man with Graves' ophthalmopathy. CDR3 DNA sequence: TGTGCCAGCGACCCCGGGGGGCTTAATGAAAAACTGTTTTTT. The encoded protein is CASDPGGLNEKLFF.